These 20 T cell receptor beta chains originate from one sample sequenced in a study of response to subunit inactivated influenza vaccine. TCRdb reanalysed the RT-PCR reads using MiXCR and keeps one entry per CDR3 protein. The table has 500,000 to 600,000 distinct CDR3 sequences, under 15% seen once. The sequencing here drew on PBMCs from blood, taken around seven weeks after vaccination. Every receptor here comes from a man aged 45-60 years who received an inactivated influenza vaccine.

This chain uses TRBV7-2 with TRBJ2-7; 11 bases are shared with TRBD2. J lost 2 bases, V lost 1 base, and 4 bases had no gene match. CDR3 length equals 16 residues. CDR1 and CDR2 (germline): SGHTA, FQGNSA. The CDR3 sequence: CASSLELAGETYEQYF. The CDR3 DNA reads as TGTGCCAGCAGCTTAGAACTAGCGGGGGAGACCTACGAGCAGTACTTC.

The chain employs TRBV29-1 and TRBJ2-5; possibly TRBD1 for D (6 bases). CDR1 and CDR2 from the germline V gene are SQVTM and ANQGSEA. The CDR3 is 12 residues long. V was clipped by 5 bases and J by 4 bases, with 11 bases between them. CDR3 sequence reads: CSVYRVRETQYF. CDR3 DNA: TGCAGCGTTTACAGGGTTCGAGAGACCCAGTACTTC. The complete variable domain, with remaining parts taken from reference TRBV29-1 and TRBJ2-5, reads SAVISQKPSRDICQRGTSLTIQCQVDSQVTMMFWYRQQPGQSLTLIATANQGSEATYESGFVIDKFPISRPNLTFSTLTVSNMSPEDSSIYLCSVYRVRETQYFGPGTRLLVL.

To note about this clonotype: One end of the junction fails to match germline, which may point to a read error. The CDR3 sequence: CASSLAAWTAGINEQFF. CDR3 DNA sequence: TGTGCCAGCAGCTTAGCCGCTTGGACAGCGGGAATCAATGAGCAGTTCTTC. The J gene is TRBJ2-1, the V gene TRBV12-3 or TRBV12-4, with D maybe TRBD2 (7 bases). The CDR3 spans 17 residues.

The rearrangement joins TRBV5-1 to TRBJ2-5; D possibly corresponds to TRBD1 (6 bases). The CDR3 extends over 15 amino acids. Germline lookup yields CDR1 SGHRS and CDR2 YFSETQ. Trimming took 0 bases from V and 7 from J, leaving 16 bases between them. This CDR3 is CASSLDDTGYGTQYF. The CDR3 DNA is TGCGCCAGCAGCTTGGATGACACAGGGTATGGGACCCAGTACTTC.

This clonotype has at least ten counts. This sequence joins TRBV6-5 and TRBJ1-1; no clear D. The CDR3 consists of 15 residues. Trimming took off 2 bases at V and 0 bases at J, with 10 bases between the two ends. CDR1 MNHEY and CDR2 SVGAGI come from the germline V gene. The CDR3: CASSYGPALNTEAFF. The CDR3, as DNA: TGTGCCAGCAGTTACGGACCGGCTTTGAACACTGAAGCTTTCTTT.

This clonotype was picked up many times. This chain connects TRBV27 to TRBJ2-1; D call uncertain. Trimming stripped 5 bases from V and 8 bases from J, with 10 bases between. Germline CDR1 is MNHEY and CDR2 is SMNVEV (reference sequence). The CDR3 consists of 12 residues. The CDR3 here is CASSRSIDEQFF. The CDR3 DNA reads TGTGCCAGCAGTCGGAGCATCGATGAGCAGTTCTTC.

The rearrangement links TRBV27 to TRBJ2-1, with TRBD1 matching over 12 bases. V shed 6 bases and J 7 bases; nucleotides not matched to a gene: 4. Germline V gives CDR1 MNHEY, CDR2 SMNVEV (reference sequence). CDR3 length equals 14 residues. The chain's CDR3 is CASSGTGGRNEQFF. In DNA form, the CDR3 reads TGTGCCAGCAGCGGGACAGGGGGCCGGAATGAGCAGTTCTTC.

The rearrangement joins TRBV12-3 or TRBV12-4 to TRBJ2-1; 7 nucleotides agree with TRBD1. The V segment lost 6 bases and the J segment 7 bases; nucleotides outside the gene matches: 9. This CDR3 spans 14 amino acids. The CDR3: CASRGPGTANEQFF. The CDR3, as DNA: TGTGCCAGCAGGGGCCCCGGGACAGCGAATGAGCAGTTCTTC.

At least ten counts were recorded for this clonotype. This chain joins TRBV12-3 or TRBV12-4 and TRBJ2-3; tentatively, D is TRBD1 or TRBD2 (5 bases each). The ends were cut back, 0 bases at V and 13 bases at J, with 5 bases in the middle. The CDR3 extends over 10 amino acids. In DNA form, the CDR3 reads TGTGCCAGCAGTTTAGCGGGGGAGTATTTT. Protein: CASSLAGEYF.

The CDR3 spells CSARDGTANEKLFF. CDR3 sequence (DNA): TGCAGTGCTAGAGATGGGACAGCAAATGAAAAACTGTTTTTT. The J gene is TRBJ1-4, the V gene TRBV20-1, with 7 bases matching TRBD1. The germline V gene encodes CDR1 DFQATT and CDR2 SNEGSKA (reference sequence). V gave up 0 bases and J gave up 5 bases; unmatched junction bases: 3. The CDR3 contains 14 residues.

In this sample, this clonotype turned up a few times. The chain employs TRBV6-2 or TRBV6-3 and TRBJ1-5, with no clear D. The CDR3 is made up of 16 amino acids. V lost 2 bases, J lost 1 base, and 12 bases lay in between. CDR1 is MNHEY, CDR2 SVGEGT, per germline. CDR3 bases: TGTGCCAGCAGTTACGTGAGTGGCCACAGCAATCAGCCCCAGCATTTT. Its protein product is CASSYVSGHSNQPQHF.

This chain uses TRBV3-1 with TRBJ2-7; the D is unclear. CDR3 length: 14 amino acids. Trimming removed 3 bases from V and 6 bases from J, with 15 bases in between. Germline V gives CDR1 LGHDT, CDR2 YNNKEL (reference sequence). The CDR3 sequence is CASSQTTLVLEQYF. CDR3 coding DNA: TGTGCCAGCAGCCAGACCACCCTAGTTCTCGAGCAGTACTTC.

The chain uses TRBV5-4 and TRBJ2-1; 11 nucleotides line up with TRBD1. CDR1 and CDR2 (germline): SGHNT, YYREEE (reference sequence). Trimming removed 0 bases from V and 8 bases from J; junction bases left unmatched: 4. The CDR3 sequence is 15 residues long. The CDR3 DNA follows: TGTGCCAGCAGCTTGGGTGGACAGGGGGCGGATGAGCAGTTCTTC. Translating it yields CASSLGGQGADEQFF.

This chain joins TRBV28 and TRBJ2-5; 11 nucleotides align to TRBD2. J gave up 1 base and V 2 bases, and 9 bases lay outside the gene matches. CDR3 length: 18 amino acids. The germline V gene has CDR1 MDHEN and CDR2 SYDVKM. The CDR3 region has the DNA TGTGCCAGCAGTTTAACCCTTACTAGCGGGGGACTCCAAGAGACCCAGTACTTC. It translates to CASSLTLTSGGLQETQYF.

In its sample, this clonotype was seen a few times. The chain joins TRBV4-3 to TRBJ2-5; 8 bases are a match to TRBD1. The CDR3 totals 16 residues. Per the germline V gene, CDR1 is LGHNA and CDR2 is YSLEER. V was pared by 1 base and J by 5 bases, with 9 bases of the junction left unmatched. The CDR3 sequence: CASSQGQGFLGETQYF. CDR3 DNA sequence: TGCGCCAGCAGCCAAGGACAGGGGTTTTTGGGGGAGACCCAGTACTTC.

The sample holds a few counts of this clonotype. This sequence joins TRBV7-6 and TRBJ2-3; TRBD2 aligns across 11 bases. V lost 6 bases, J lost 2 bases, and 7 bases stayed unmatched. The CDR3 sequence is 16 residues long. Germline V gene data show CDR1 as SGHVS and CDR2 as FNYEAQ. The CDR3 bases are TGTGCCAGCAGTCGTAGCGGGGGGGTACCCACAGATACGCAGTATTTT. Residues: CASSRSGGVPTDTQYF.

This clonotype was seen a few times. The chain employs TRBV12-3 or TRBV12-4 and TRBJ1-2; maybe TRBD1 (6 bases). V was cut by 1 base and J by 4 bases, with 13 bases left in between. The CDR3 is made up of 15 amino acids. As DNA, the CDR3 is TGTGCCAGCAGTTTAGTTGGGACAAGTGGCTATGGCTACACCTTC. Translating it yields CASSLVGTSGYGYTF.

This clonotype was detected only a few times. V is TRBV5-1 and J is TRBJ2-1; 11 bases are shared with TRBD2. Germline values: CDR1 SGHRS, CDR2 YFSETQ. The trim removed 5 bases at V and 1 base at J, leaving 5 bases unmatched. The CDR3 totals 16 residues. The CDR3 coding sequence is TGCGCCAGCAGAACCGGGACTAGCGGATCCTACAATGAGCAGTTCTTC. This translates into CASRTGTSGSYNEQFF.

This clonotype has just a few counts. This chain uses TRBV20-1 with TRBJ2-5; 10 nucleotides agree with TRBD2. The CDR3 runs 15 residues. Trimming removed 6 bases from V and 2 bases from J; junction bases left unmatched: 9. The germline gives CDR1 DFQATT, CDR2 SNEGSKA (reference sequence). Written as DNA, the CDR3 is TGCAGTGCCAAAGGGGCTAGCGGGGGACAAGAGACCCAGTACTTC. It encodes CSAKGASGGQETQYF.

In its sample, this clonotype was seen a few times. The gene calls are TRBV5-1 and TRBJ1-1; D might be TRBD1 (6 bases). The CDR3 extends over 15 amino acids. Trimming took off 4 bases at V and 2 bases at J, with 15 bases between the two ends. From germline, CDR1 is SGHRS and CDR2 YFSETQ. CDR3 nucleotide sequence: TGCGCCAGCAGCAACTCAGCCAGGGGAAACACTGAAGCTTTCTTT. Encoded protein: CASSNSARGNTEAFF.